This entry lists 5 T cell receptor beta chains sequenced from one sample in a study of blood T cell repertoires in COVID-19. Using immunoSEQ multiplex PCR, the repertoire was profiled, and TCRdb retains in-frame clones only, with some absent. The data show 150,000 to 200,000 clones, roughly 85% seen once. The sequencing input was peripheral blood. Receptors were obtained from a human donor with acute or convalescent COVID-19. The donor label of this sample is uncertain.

CDR3 DNA: TGTGCCAGCAGTGTGGGACAGGACGGGGCCAAAAACATTCAGTACTTC. Translation: CASSVGQDGAKNIQYF. The chain uses TRBV2 and TRBJ2-4; 8 positions agree with TRBD1. V dropped 4 bases and J dropped 1; count of bases not matched to a gene: 6. This CDR3 spans 16 amino acids. CDR1 is SNHLY, CDR2 FYNNEI, per germline.

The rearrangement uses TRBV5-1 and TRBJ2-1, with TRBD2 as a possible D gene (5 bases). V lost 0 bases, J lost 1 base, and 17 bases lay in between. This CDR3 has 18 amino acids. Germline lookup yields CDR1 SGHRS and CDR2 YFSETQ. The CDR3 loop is CASSLGGSGPQSYNEQFF. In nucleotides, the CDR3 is TGCGCCAGCAGCTTGGGTGGCAGCGGACCGCAGTCCTACAATGAGCAGTTCTTC.

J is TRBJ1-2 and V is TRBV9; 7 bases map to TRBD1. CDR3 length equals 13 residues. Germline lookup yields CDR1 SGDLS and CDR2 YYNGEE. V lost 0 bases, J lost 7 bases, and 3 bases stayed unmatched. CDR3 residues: CASSVVQGGGYTF. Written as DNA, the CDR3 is TGTGCCAGCAGCGTAGTCCAGGGGGGTGGCTACACCTTC.

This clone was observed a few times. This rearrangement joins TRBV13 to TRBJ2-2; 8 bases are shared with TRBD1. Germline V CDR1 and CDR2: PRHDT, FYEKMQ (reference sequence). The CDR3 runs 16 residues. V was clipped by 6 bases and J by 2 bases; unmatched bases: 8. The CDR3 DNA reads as TGTGCCAGCAGTTTTACCGGGACAGGAAACACCGGGGAGCTGTTTTTT. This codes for CASSFTGTGNTGELFF.

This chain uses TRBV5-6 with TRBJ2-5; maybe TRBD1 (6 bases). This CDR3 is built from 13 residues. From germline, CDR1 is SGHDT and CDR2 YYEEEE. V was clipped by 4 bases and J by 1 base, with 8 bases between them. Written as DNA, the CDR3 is TGTGCCAGCAGCCGGGACACCCAAGAGACCCAGTACTTC. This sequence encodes CASSRDTQETQYF.